The 26 T cell receptor beta chains presented below share a single source sample, sequenced in a study of shared clonotypes between healthy human individuals. Method: immunoSEQ multiplex PCR; TCRdb's copy keeps in-frame clones and lacks some. The profile covers millions of clones, with roughly 95% appearing a single time and roughly 0.13% taken by the ten largest. Sample: naive CD4+ T cells sorted from blood. Indicated subset: CD45RA+ positively selected. The receptors stem from a man aged 18 to 30 in good health.

The chain uses TRBV28 and TRBJ2-1, with 7 nucleotides matching TRBD1. The length of the CDR3 is 18 residues. Germline CDR1 and CDR2: MDHEN and SYDVKM. Trimming cost V 1 base and J 4 bases; bases outside gene matches: 13. The DNA for the CDR3 is TGTGCCAGCAGTTTATACCGACTCCGGGACAGCTCGTACAATGAGCAGTTCTTC. Translation gives CASSLYRLRDSSYNEQFF.

As for this clone: Additional DNA sequences in this sample encode the identical CDR3. The rearrangement uses TRBV29-1 and TRBJ2-7; D remains ambiguous. Germline-derived CDR1 and CDR2 are SQVTM and ANQGSEA. The ends were cut back, 4 bases at V and 2 bases at J, with 6 bases in the middle. The CDR3 has 11 residues. The DNA for the CDR3 is TGCAGCGTTGGGAGTGCCTACGAGCAGTACTTC. It codes for CSVGSAYEQYF.

The genes are TRBV18 and TRBJ2-5; no firm D call. Trimming took off 5 bases at V and 1 base at J, with 8 bases between the two ends. This CDR3 spans 13 amino acids. Germline lookup yields CDR1 KGHSH and CDR2 LQKENI. As DNA, the CDR3 is TGTGCCAGCTCATATAGTTTCCAAGAGACCCAGTACTTC. This encodes CASSYSFQETQYF.

This rearrangement joins TRBV27 to TRBJ1-5; no definite D call. V lost 6 bases, J lost 5 bases, and 14 bases lay in between. The CDR3 is 14 amino acids. Germline lookup yields CDR1 MNHEY and CDR2 SMNVEV (reference sequence). CDR3 protein: CASSRGDGYQPQHF. The CDR3 DNA sequence: TGTGCCAGCAGCAGAGGTGACGGGTATCAGCCCCAGCATTTT.

The V call is TRBV9, the J call TRBJ1-1; tentatively, D is TRBD1 (5 bases). Trimming pared 2 bases from V and 1 base from J, leaving 9 bases between. The CDR3 runs 14 residues. Germline CDR1 is SGDLS and CDR2 is YYNGEE. The CDR3 DNA follows: TGTGCCAGCAGCGTGGCCGACAGGAACACTGAAGCTTTCTTT. This encodes CASSVADRNTEAFF.

The chain uses TRBV5-4 and TRBJ2-5; 8 bases are a match to TRBD2. This CDR3 has 15 amino acids. Germline loops: CDR1 SGHNT, CDR2 YYREEE (reference sequence). Germline trimming cut 3 bases from V and 3 bases from J; bases unmatched to any gene: 7. The CDR3 nucleotides are TGTGCCAGCAGCTATACACTAGCGGTAAAAGAGACCCAGTACTTC. Translated, it gives CASSYTLAVKETQYF. The full variable domain, completed using reference TRBV5-4 and TRBJ2-5, is ETGVTQSPTHLIKTRGQQVTLRCSSQSGHNTVSWYQQALGQGPQFIFQYYREEENGRGNFPPRFSGLQFPNYSSELNVNALELDDSALYLCASSYTLAVKETQYFGPGTRLLVL.

The V call is TRBV28, the J call TRBJ2-4, with a tentative D call TRBD2 (6 bases). This CDR3 has 14 residues. V gave up 6 bases and J gave up 0 bases, with 9 bases separating them. The germline V gene encodes CDR1 MDHEN and CDR2 SYDVKM. DNA of the CDR3: TGTGCCAGCAGCCCGGGACTAGCCAAAAACATTCAGTACTTC. Its translation: CASSPGLAKNIQYF.

The chain is built from TRBV11-1 and TRBJ2-1; 12 bases align to TRBD2. CDR1 and CDR2 (germline): SGHAT, FQDESV (reference sequence). The CDR3 runs to 14 residues. J gave up 9 bases and V 11 bases, and 11 bases lay outside the gene matches. The CDR3 DNA is TGTGCCTCCACGCTAGCGGGGGGGCAGCGTGAGCAGTTCTTC. Translated: CASTLAGGQREQFF.

The CDR3 reads CASSLADRDNSPLHF. The CDR3 DNA follows: TGTGCCAGCAGCTTGGCGGACAGGGACAATTCACCCCTCCACTTT. V and J are TRBV5-4 and TRBJ1-6, with 8 bases lining up with TRBD1. Germline CDR1 reads SGHNT; CDR2 reads YYREEE (reference sequence). The CDR3 sequence is 15 residues long. V shed 0 bases and J 7 bases; nucleotides not matched to a gene: 3.

V usage is TRBV10-3 and J usage is TRBJ1-3; perhaps TRBD1 as D (6 bases). The CDR3 length is 15 residues. V lost 3 bases to trimming and J lost 0 bases, with 9 bases between them. The V gene's germline CDR1 is ENHRY and CDR2 SYGVKD. DNA for the CDR3: TGTGCCATCAGTGAAGGACAGCCCTCTGGAAACACCATATATTTT. Translated, it gives CAISEGQPSGNTIYF.

The chain combines TRBV11-2 with TRBJ2-5; possibly TRBD1 for D (6 bases). Germline assignment: CDR1 SGHAT and CDR2 FQNNGV. CDR3 size: 17 residues. V was clipped by 5 bases and J by 6 bases, with 25 bases between them. The CDR3 region has the DNA TGTGCCAGCAGCACCCGGGACATCGGTAAAACCCCAAAGACCCAGTACTTC. Residues: CASSTRDIGKTPKTQYF. The full variable domain, rest sourced from reference TRBV11-2 and TRBJ2-5, is EAGVAQSPRYKIIEKRQSVAFWCNPISGHATLYWYQQILGQGPKLLIQFQNNGVVDDSQLPKDRFSAERLKGVDSTLKIQPAKLEDSAVYLCASSTRDIGKTPKTQYFGPGTRLLVL.

This chain connects TRBV7-9 to TRBJ1-4; D might be TRBD1 (5 bases). Germline V gene sequence: CDR1 SEHNR, CDR2 FQNEAQ (reference sequence). V dropped 7 bases and J dropped 8 bases, with 20 bases sitting between them. The CDR3 runs to 15 residues. CDR3 in amino acids: CASTHGGPGEEKLFF. Written as DNA, the CDR3 is TGTGCCAGCACCCACGGGGGTCCGGGGGAAGAAAAACTGTTTTTT. The whole variable domain, remainder taken from reference TRBV7-9 and TRBJ1-4, is DTGVSQNPRHKITKRGQNVTFRCDPISEHNRLYWYRQTLGQGPEFLTYFQNEAQLEKSRLLSDRFSAERPKGSFSTLEIQRTEQGDSAMYLCASTHGGPGEEKLFFGSGTQLSVL.

V gene TRBV2 combines with J gene TRBJ2-5; 8 nucleotides line up with TRBD2. Germline V gene lookup returns CDR1 SNHLY and CDR2 FYNNEI. V was pared by 5 bases and J by 1 base, with 3 bases of the junction left unmatched. The CDR3 has 14 amino acids. CDR3 nucleotide sequence: TGTGCCAGCAGTTCTCTAGCGGGCCAAGAGACCCAGTACTTC. This encodes CASSSLAGQETQYF.

The V call is TRBV6-1, the J call TRBJ1-5; D uncertain. This CDR3 contains 14 residues. V lost 1 base and J 6 bases, leaving 10 bases between the germline ends. Germline V gene sequence: CDR1 MNHNS, CDR2 SASEGT. The CDR3 bases are TGTGCCAGCAGTGAAGTTCAGGTTGGTCAGCCCCAGCATTTT. It specifies CASSEVQVGQPQHF.

As regards this clone: The junction does not match germline at one end; this may be a read error. The chain recombines TRBV18 with TRBJ1-3; D gene uncertain. From germline, CDR1 is KGHSH and CDR2 LQKENI. This CDR3 region has 14 residues. CDR3 sequence: CASSPPGSGSTIYF. The CDR3 nucleotides read TGTGCCAGCTCACCACCAGGCTCTGGAAGCACCATATATTTT. Drawing the rest from reference TRBV18 and TRBJ1-3, the complete variable domain is NAGVMQNPRHLVRRRGQEARLRCSPMKGHSHVYWYRQLPEEGLKFMVYLQKENIIDESGMPKERFSAEFPKEGPSILRIQQVVRGDSAAYFCASSPPGSGSTIYFGEGSWLTVV.

This clone has only one observation. The chain combines TRBV10-3 with TRBJ2-7; TRBD2 aligns across 7 bases. V lost 3 bases and J lost 2; bases outside the gene matches: 7. Germline V lookup: CDR1 ENHRY, CDR2 SYGVKD. This CDR3 spans 15 amino acids. Written as DNA, the CDR3 is TGTGCCATCAGTGAAAGTCTAGCGGTAACCTACGAGCAGTACTTC. Translation gives CAISESLAVTYEQYF.

As concerns this clone: Sequence at one end of the junction differs from germline and may be a read error. The chain joins TRBV11-2 to TRBJ2-7; the match to TRBD2 covers 8 bases. The CDR3 totals 13 residues. CDR1 SGHAT and CDR2 FQNNGV come from the germline V gene. CDR3 nucleotide sequence: TGTGCCAGCAGCACAAGCGGGGGAACCCCCGTCGGATTC. It translates to CASSTSGGTPVGF.

As concerns this clone: Other DNA sequences of this sample code for an identical CDR3. The chain is built from TRBV5-1 and TRBJ2-7; the D gene is possibly TRBD2 (5 bases). The germline V and J ends were trimmed by 0 bases and 5 bases, with 6 bases remaining between them. Germline CDR1 SGHRS, CDR2 YFSETQ. The CDR3 is 12 residues long. The CDR3 region has the DNA TGCGCCAGCAGCTTGGAGCGGAACGAGCAGTACTTC. Protein: CASSLERNEQYF.

Concerning this clone: The same CDR3 is also encoded by other DNA sequences in this sample. The chain employs TRBV2 and TRBJ2-3; D ambiguous. The V gene lost 4 bases and the J gene lost 2 bases, with 7 bases spanning the gap. CDR3 size: 13 residues. Germline CDR1 is SNHLY and CDR2 is FYNNEI. CDR3 sequence: CASSGQATDTQYF. The CDR3 DNA reads TGTGCCAGCAGTGGGCAGGCCACAGATACGCAGTATTTT.

The chain combines TRBV6-5 with TRBJ2-7; 8 bases are shared with TRBD2. This CDR3 has 13 amino acids. The ends lost 5 bases at V and 2 bases at J; junction bases unmatched: 2. Germline V CDR1 and CDR2: MNHEY, SVGAGI. The CDR3 sequence is CASSERETYEQYF. CDR3 DNA: TGTGCCAGCAGTGAGCGGGAGACCTACGAGCAGTACTTC.

This chain uses TRBV6-5 with TRBJ1-4; D may be TRBD1 (6 bases). Deletions cut 5 bases from V and 1 base from J, with 8 bases between. This CDR3 contains 14 residues. Germline CDR1 and CDR2: MNHEY and SVGAGI. This CDR3 reads CASSPGETNEKLFF. CDR3 sequence (DNA): TGTGCCAGCAGTCCAGGGGAAACTAATGAAAAACTGTTTTTT.

On this clone itself: At the DNA level, this CDR3 is encoded by other sequences in the same sample as well. The chain carries TRBV5-6 and TRBJ1-2; D not certain. Per germline, CDR1 SGHDT and CDR2 YYEEEE. CDR3 length: 11 residues. V was cut by 0 bases and J by 7 bases, with 4 bases left in between. This CDR3 is CASSLEGGYTF. CDR3 bases: TGTGCCAGCAGCTTGGAAGGTGGCTACACCTTC.

This chain uses TRBV30 with TRBJ1-5; D possibly corresponds to TRBD1 (5 bases). Germline lookup yields CDR1 GTSNPN and CDR2 SVGIG (reference sequence). V was shortened by 1 base and J by 5 bases, with 12 bases between the two germline ends. The CDR3 covers 14 residues. The CDR3: CAWSALSGDQPQHF. The CDR3 bases are TGTGCCTGGAGTGCCCTGTCGGGGGATCAGCCCCAGCATTTT.

J is TRBJ2-1 and V is TRBV5-1, with D unresolved. Germline V gene data show CDR1 as SGHRS and CDR2 as YFSETQ. The CDR3 contains 14 residues. V was cut by 0 bases and J by 4 bases, with 8 bases left in between. DNA for the CDR3: TGCGCCAGCAGCTTGGCGGAGCGATACAATGAGCAGTTCTTC. It codes for CASSLAERYNEQFF.

V is TRBV10-3 and J is TRBJ1-4; 9 bases fit TRBD1. The J segment lost 0 bases and the V segment lost 6 bases, leaving 5 bases of the junction unmatched. The germline V gene has CDR1 ENHRY and CDR2 SYGVKD. This CDR3 is built from 16 residues. Here the CDR3 DNA reads TGTGCCATCAGCGGCCGGGACAGGGCAACTAATGAAAAACTGTTTTTT. Translated: CAISGRDRATNEKLFF.

The rearrangement joins TRBV2 to TRBJ1-2; possibly TRBD1 for D (6 bases). The CDR3 sequence is 15 residues long. The germline V and J ends were trimmed by 2 bases and 8 bases, with 18 bases remaining between them. Germline lookup yields CDR1 SNHLY and CDR2 FYNNEI. CDR3 sequence reads: CASSETQQGGGGYTF. Here the CDR3 DNA reads TGTGCCAGCAGTGAAACCCAACAGGGAGGTGGCGGCTACACCTTC.